The next 25 T cell receptor beta chains were all read from a single sample in a study of vaccination and CD4 T cells after COVID-19 (dated by TCRdb to the early 2020s). These TCRs are of unknown antigen specificity. Library creation used PCR. Sequenced using an Illumina iSeq 100. DNA from cultured CD4+ T cells underwent TCR sequencing with the Oncomine TCR Beta short-read assay at the Johns Hopkins FTIC core. Using fastp trimming at Q25 and MiXCR clonotype assembly, TCRdb reanalyzed the public sequencing data and kept in-frame beta chains. Merged by CDR3 protein, the rows form single entries marked with the most common genes and DNA. This sample is represented by about 14,000 distinct CDR3 sequences; about 47% of them were singletons. The ten largest clonotypes hold roughly 10% of the sample. The sample's treatment or condition label, in plain terms: 10-day PBMC culture with coronavirus spike peptide pools or control peptides (ViraFEST assay).

What was sequenced was CD4+ T cells from blood, cultured in vitro. The receptors derive from a human donor who had recovered from COVID-19.

V and J are TRBV7-6 and TRBJ1-1; D is unresolved. This CDR3 has 13 amino acids. Germline V gene lookup returns CDR1 SGHVS and CDR2 FNYEAQ. The V and J ends lost 3 bases and 4 bases respectively, with 9 bases between them. CDR3 amino acids: CASSFDVTTEAFF. As DNA, the CDR3 is TGTGCCAGCAGCTTTGACGTGACCACTGAAGCTTTCTTT.

This clonotype has a handful of counts. V usage is TRBV7-3 and J usage is TRBJ2-3; D is possibly TRBD2 (5 bases). V shed 0 bases and J shed 2 bases, with 9 bases lying between them. This CDR3 is built from 15 residues. Germline-derived CDR1 and CDR2 are SGHTA and FQGTGA. This chain's CDR3 is CASSLTGLSTDTQYF. CDR3 sequence (DNA): TGTGCCAGCAGCTTAACCGGACTTTCCACAGATACGCAGTATTTT.

This clonotype has a single count. The chain joins TRBV12-3 or TRBV12-4 to TRBJ2-5, with D possibly being TRBD1 (6 bases). The V end lost 6 bases, the J end lost 2 bases, and 10 bases lay between the germline ends. The CDR3 loop spans 13 amino acids. CDR3 sequence: CASRSTGQETQYF. In DNA form, the CDR3 reads TGTGCCAGCAGATCGACAGGACAAGAGACCCAGTACTTC.

This clonotype was seen a few times. This chain joins TRBV2 and TRBJ1-5; no reliable D call. Germline assignment: CDR1 SNHLY and CDR2 FYNNEI. The CDR3 contains 16 residues. V was cut by 4 bases and J by 1 base, with 14 bases left in between. The CDR3 here is CASSVGRRRSNQPQHF. CDR3 bases: TGTGCCAGCAGTGTCGGACGGCGGAGAAGCAATCAGCCCCAGCATTTT.

The chain uses TRBV7-6 and TRBJ2-1; TRBD1 matches 8 bases. V dropped 5 bases and J dropped 10; count of bases not matched to a gene: 16. CDR1 is SGHVS and CDR2 is FNYEAQ in the germline V gene. CDR3 length equals 16 residues. The CDR3 nucleotides read TGTGCCAGCAGCCTAGTAGTCAGGGGGCAGCGTAGGGAGCAGTTCTTC. Its translation is CASSLVVRGQRREQFF.

CDR3 DNA: TGTGCCAGCAGCCCTGGGAGTGGCCGGGGCAACACTGAAGCTTTCTTT. This encodes CASSPGSGRGNTEAFF. This rearrangement joins TRBV2 to TRBJ1-1, with TRBD1 as a possible D gene (5 bases). The CDR3 covers 16 residues. Germline CDR1 reads SNHLY; CDR2 reads FYNNEI. V lost 6 bases and J lost 2, with 19 bases in between.

This chain joins TRBV7-6 and TRBJ2-1; 9 bases align to TRBD2. Germline V CDR1 and CDR2: SGHVS, FNYEAQ. The V gene end was trimmed by 3 bases and the J gene end by 6 bases; junction bases not matched to a gene: 6. This CDR3 has 15 amino acids. The CDR3, as DNA: TGTGCCAGCAGCTTGGGGCTAGCGGGAATCAATGAGCAGTTCTTC. Protein sequence: CASSLGLAGINEQFF.

This clonotype has a handful of counts. The CDR3 region is CSARDTTRGEQFF. CDR3 nucleotide sequence: TGCAGTGCTAGAGATACGACTAGAGGGGAGCAGTTCTTC. The rearrangement joins TRBV20-1 to TRBJ2-1, with D maybe TRBD2 (6 bases). Germline assignment: CDR1 DFQATT and CDR2 SNEGSKA (reference sequence). V lost 0 bases and J lost 10, with 13 bases in between. The CDR3 contains 13 residues.

The CDR3 sequence is CASSPPGDSGNTIYF. DNA for the CDR3: TGTGCCAGCTCACCACCGGGGGACTCTGGAAACACCATATATTTT. The chain is built from TRBV18 and TRBJ1-3, with D possibly being TRBD1 (5 bases). This CDR3 has 15 residues. Germline V lookup: CDR1 KGHSH, CDR2 LQKENI. Trimming pared 0 bases from V and 0 bases from J, leaving 6 bases between.

The V call is TRBV6-4, the J call TRBJ2-2; D uncertain. The germline V gene encodes CDR1 MRHNA and CDR2 SNTAGT. Deletions cut 0 bases from V and 3 bases from J, with 2 bases between. The CDR3 sequence is 13 residues long. The DNA of the CDR3 is TGTGCCAGCAGTGACTCTTACACCGGGGAGCTGTTTTTT. This sequence encodes CASSDSYTGELFF.

The chain employs TRBV29-1 and TRBJ2-3; D remains ambiguous. The length of the CDR3 is 14 residues. From germline, CDR1 is SQVTM and CDR2 ANQGSEA. Trimming took 5 bases from V and 0 from J, leaving 12 bases between them. CDR3 coding DNA: TGCAGCGTTCTCGGCAGGCCTAGCACAGATACGCAGTATTTT. This translates into CSVLGRPSTDTQYF.

This clonotype was counted once. This chain connects TRBV20-1 to TRBJ2-1; D unresolved. The CDR3 spans 13 residues. Trimming left V 0 bases short and J 6 bases short, with 9 bases between. Germline values: CDR1 DFQATT, CDR2 SNEGSKA (reference sequence). The CDR3 region has the DNA TGCAGTGCTAGAGATTCTAGTCCCAATGAGCAGTTCTTC. This gives the protein CSARDSSPNEQFF.

The V call is TRBV6-4, the J call TRBJ2-3, with 9 bases that match TRBD2. The CDR3 extends over 17 amino acids. With 3 bases clipped from V and 3 bases from J, the junction kept 10 bases outside the gene matches. In germline, CDR1 is MRHNA, CDR2 SNTAGT. CDR3 sequence: CASSDGQAGGPTDTQYF. The CDR3 DNA is TGTGCCAGCAGTGATGGTCAGGCGGGAGGGCCAACAGATACGCAGTATTTT.

This clonotype was seen more than once but under ten times. This chain links TRBV19 with TRBJ1-5; 7 bases are a match to TRBD1. Trimming took 5 bases from V and 3 from J; bases not matched to a gene: 7. Looked up from germline, CDR1 is LNHDA and CDR2 is SQIVND (reference sequence). The CDR3 runs to 15 residues. The CDR3: CASSPRQGYNQPQHF. Written as DNA, the CDR3 is TGTGCCAGTAGTCCCAGACAGGGCTACAATCAGCCCCAGCATTTT. Using reference TRBV19 and TRBJ1-5 for the parts outside the CDR3, the full variable domain is DGGITQSPKYLFRKEGQNVTLSCEQNLNHDAMYWYRQDPGQGLRLIYYSQIVNDFQKGDIAEGYSVSREKKESFPLTVTSAQKNPTAFYLCASSPRQGYNQPQHFGDGTRLSIL.

This clonotype showed up just a few times. The chain is built from TRBV2 and TRBJ2-3; maybe TRBD2 (6 bases). V was pared by 6 bases and J by 1 base, with 11 bases between. Germline V lookup: CDR1 SNHLY, CDR2 FYNNEI. The CDR3 length is 14 residues. The CDR3, as DNA: TGTGCCAGCAGGGAGGGAGTCGGCACAGATACGCAGTATTTT. Its protein is CASREGVGTDTQYF. Full variable domain (rest looked up from reference TRBV2 and TRBJ2-3): EPEVTQTPSHQVTQMGQEVILRCVPISNHLYFYWYRQILGQKVEFLVSFYNNEISEKSEIFDDQFSVERPDGSNFTLKIRSTKLEDSAMYFCASREGVGTDTQYFGPGTRLTVL.

This clonotype was recorded once. The rearrangement joins TRBV28 to TRBJ1-6, with a tentative D call TRBD1 (5 bases). V lost 7 bases and J 0 bases, leaving 13 bases between the germline ends. CDR1 is MDHEN, CDR2 SYDVKM, per germline. The CDR3 runs to 16 residues. The CDR3 region is CASTNRGVSYNSPLHF. CDR3 DNA: TGTGCCAGCACCAACCGGGGGGTCTCCTATAATTCACCCCTCCACTTT.

For the CDR3, the DNA is TGCAGCGTCCGGACTAGCGCCACAGATACGCAGTATTTT. Protein: CSVRTSATDTQYF. The chain combines TRBV29-1 with TRBJ2-3, with 9 bases matching TRBD2. The CDR3 contains 13 residues. V lost 6 bases to trimming and J lost 2 bases; unmatched junction nucleotides: 3. Per the germline V gene, CDR1 is SQVTM and CDR2 is ANQGSEA.

V usage is TRBV19 and J usage is TRBJ2-2, with D perhaps TRBD2 (6 bases). The CDR3 runs 12 residues. Per germline, CDR1 LNHDA and CDR2 SQIVND (reference sequence). DNA of the CDR3: TGTGCGGCCGGGGGAAACACCGGGGAGCTGTTTTTT. It is translated as CAAGGNTGELFF.

The V call is TRBV12-3 or TRBV12-4, the J call TRBJ1-5; D gene uncertain. V was trimmed by 0 bases and J by 4 bases, leaving 4 bases between them. The CDR3 is 13 residues long. In DNA form, the CDR3 reads TGTGCCAGCAGTTTAGCGCGGAATCAGCCCCAGCATTTT. Protein product: CASSLARNQPQHF.

The chain has TRBV20-1 and TRBJ2-6, with 10 bases lining up with TRBD2. The CDR3 loop spans 16 amino acids. Germline values: CDR1 DFQATT, CDR2 SNEGSKA (reference sequence). V gave up 3 bases and J gave up 1 base; unmatched junction bases: 3. CDR3 sequence (DNA): TGCAGTGCTAGTCCTAGCGGGAGATCTGGGGCCAACGTCCTGACTTTC. Protein sequence: CSASPSGRSGANVLTF.

In its sample, this clonotype was seen a few times. V gene TRBV20-1 combines with J gene TRBJ2-6; D remains ambiguous. With 5 bases removed from V and 4 bases from J, the gap between germline ends came to 15 bases. This CDR3 comprises 15 residues. CDR1 is DFQATT and CDR2 is SNEGSKA in the germline V gene (reference sequence). The CDR3 loop is CSAANPADGANVLTF. Here the CDR3 DNA reads TGCAGTGCTGCTAACCCCGCCGACGGGGCCAACGTCCTGACTTTC.

This clonotype showed up just a few times. V usage is TRBV20-1 and J usage is TRBJ2-2; D is uncertain. There are 14 residues in the CDR3. From germline, CDR1 is DFQATT and CDR2 SNEGSKA (reference sequence). V gave up 0 bases and J gave up 8 bases, with 13 bases separating them. CDR3: CSARDSSLEGELFF. Here the CDR3 DNA reads TGCAGTGCTAGAGACTCGTCGCTAGAAGGGGAGCTGTTTTTT.

This clonotype turned up a few times. This chain joins TRBV5-4 and TRBJ1-6; D not resolved. V shed 0 bases and J shed 9 bases, with 4 bases lying between them. Germline CDR1 SGHNT, CDR2 YYREEE (reference sequence). The CDR3 consists of 12 residues. This chain's CDR3 is CASSLDTSPLHF. The DNA for the CDR3 is TGTGCCAGCAGCTTGGACACTTCACCCCTCCACTTT.

This clonotype was seen a handful of times. The chain links TRBV6-2 or TRBV6-3 to TRBJ1-1; D is unresolved. CDR1 is MNHEY and CDR2 is SVGEGT in the germline V gene. V shed 2 bases and J shed 4 bases, with 8 bases lying between them. The CDR3 has 13 amino acids. The CDR3 DNA follows: TGTGCCAGCAGTTACCAAGATGCCACTGAAGCTTTCTTT. Translating gives CASSYQDATEAFF.

The V gene is TRBV12-3 or TRBV12-4, the J gene TRBJ2-7; D ambiguous. The length of the CDR3 is 15 residues. V was trimmed by 1 base and J by 2 bases, leaving 12 bases between them. The CDR3 spells CASSLGPGPTYEQYF. CDR3 bases: TGTGCCAGCAGTTTAGGGCCAGGCCCAACCTACGAGCAGTACTTC.